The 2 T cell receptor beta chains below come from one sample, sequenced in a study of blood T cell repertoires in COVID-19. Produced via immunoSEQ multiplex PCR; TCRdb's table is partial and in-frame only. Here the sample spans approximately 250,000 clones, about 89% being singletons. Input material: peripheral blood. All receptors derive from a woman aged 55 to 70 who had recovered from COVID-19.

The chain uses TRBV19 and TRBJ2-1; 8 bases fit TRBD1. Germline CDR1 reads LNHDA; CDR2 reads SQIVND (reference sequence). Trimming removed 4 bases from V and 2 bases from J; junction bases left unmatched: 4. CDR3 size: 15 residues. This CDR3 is CASSTDRVTYNEQFF. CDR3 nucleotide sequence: TGTGCCAGTAGTACGGACAGGGTGACCTACAATGAGCAGTTCTTC.

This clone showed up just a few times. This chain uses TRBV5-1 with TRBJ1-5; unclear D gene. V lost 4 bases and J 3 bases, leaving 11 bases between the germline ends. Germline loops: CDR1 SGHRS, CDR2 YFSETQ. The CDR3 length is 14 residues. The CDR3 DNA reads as TGCGCCAGCAGCACTGACGGGTTCAATCAGCCCCAGCATTTT. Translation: CASSTDGFNQPQHF.